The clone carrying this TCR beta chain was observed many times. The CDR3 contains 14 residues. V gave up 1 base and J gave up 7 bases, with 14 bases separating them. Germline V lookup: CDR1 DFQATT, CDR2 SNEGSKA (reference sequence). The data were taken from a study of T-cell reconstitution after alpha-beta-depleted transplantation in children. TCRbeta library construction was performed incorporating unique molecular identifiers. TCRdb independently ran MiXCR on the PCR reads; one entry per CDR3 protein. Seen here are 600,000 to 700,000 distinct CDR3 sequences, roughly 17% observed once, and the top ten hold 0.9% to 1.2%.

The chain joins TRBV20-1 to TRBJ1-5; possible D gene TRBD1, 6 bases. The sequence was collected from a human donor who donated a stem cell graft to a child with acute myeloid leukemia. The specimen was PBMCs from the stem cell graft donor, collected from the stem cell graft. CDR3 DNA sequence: TGCAGTGCTAGAGGGGGGGCGCGGCAACAGCCCCAGCATTTT. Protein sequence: CSARGGARQQPQHF.